One and the same sample provided the 8 T cell receptor beta chains below, sequenced in a study of control samples from healthy donors and cancer patients. Sequenced by immunoSEQ multiplex PCR; TCRdb stores in-frame clones only, minus some. The sample records some 140,000 clones, around 85% being singletons. The sample comprised blood. Receptors originate from a woman aged 25 to 39 in good health.

The chain combines TRBV6-1 with TRBJ1-5; no clear D. V shed 3 bases and J shed 2 bases, with 8 bases lying between them. The CDR3 loop spans 14 amino acids. Germline V gene lookup returns CDR1 MNHNS and CDR2 SASEGT. CDR3 in DNA: TGTGCCAGCAGTGAGGGTTTTGGCAATCAGCCCCAGCATTTT. As protein: CASSEGFGNQPQHF.

This chain joins TRBV30 and TRBJ1-4; D is perhaps TRBD1 (5 bases). CDR3 length: 14 residues. The V and J ends lost 3 bases and 7 bases respectively, with 15 bases between them. Germline V gene data show CDR1 as GTSNPN and CDR2 as SVGIG (reference sequence). CDR3 sequence: CAWRWGRASEKLFF. The CDR3, as DNA: TGTGCCTGGAGATGGGGCAGGGCGAGTGAAAAACTGTTTTTT.

This clone showed up just once. The chain is built from TRBV5-4 and TRBJ1-2, with 7 bases that match TRBD1. V was clipped by 3 bases and J by 8 bases; unmatched bases: 7. The germline V gene has CDR1 SGHNT and CDR2 YYREEE (reference sequence). The CDR3 is 13 residues long. Here the CDR3 DNA reads TGTGCCAGCAGCTCCCAGGGGGTTGAGGGCTACACCTTC. Amino acid sequence: CASSSQGVEGYTF.

The rearrangement uses TRBV21-1 and TRBJ1-1; TRBD1, the D gene given by the table, was not confirmed from the DNA. TRBV21-1 is recorded as a pseudogene. CDR3 length: 14 amino acids. CDR3 DNA sequence: TGTGCCATACCGACAGGGACAGGGCTGGGTGAAGCTTTCTTT. This codes for CAIPTGTGLGEAFF.

The J gene is TRBJ1-4, the V gene TRBV2; D is ambiguous. Germline V gene data show CDR1 as SNHLY and CDR2 as FYNNEI. This CDR3 has 16 amino acids. Trimming removed 6 bases from V and 2 bases from J, with 16 bases in between. The CDR3 is CASSEHRYSTNEKLFF. The CDR3, as DNA: TGTGCCAGCAGCGAACACCGTTATTCCACTAATGAAAAACTGTTTTTT.

The CDR3 is CSVEPQGKGNYGYTF. Written as DNA, the CDR3 is TGCAGCGTTGAACCACAGGGAAAGGGTAACTATGGCTACACCTTC. J is TRBJ1-2 and V is TRBV29-1, with D maybe TRBD1 (6 bases). Trimming removed 2 bases at V and 1 base at J, with 14 bases between. CDR1 is SQVTM and CDR2 is ANQGSEA in the germline V gene. This CDR3 contains 15 residues.

This clone was recorded a few times. V usage is TRBV11-3 and J usage is TRBJ2-1; no firm D call. With 1 base removed from V and 3 bases from J, the gap between germline ends came to 7 bases. The CDR3 loop spans 14 amino acids. Germline V gives CDR1 SGHNT, CDR2 YENEEA. CDR3 in amino acids: CASSLVGDYNEQFF. The CDR3 DNA reads TGTGCCAGCAGCTTAGTGGGCGACTACAATGAGCAGTTCTTC. Drawing the rest from reference TRBV11-3 and TRBJ2-1, the complete variable domain is EAGVVQSPRYKIIEKKQPVAFWCNPISGHNTLYWYLQNLGQGPELLIRYENEEAVDDSQLPKDRFSAERLKGVDSTLKIQPAELGDSAVYLCASSLVGDYNEQFFGPGTRLTVL.

The CDR3 DNA reads as TGTGCCAGCAGTCGAGAAATGACAGGGCAAGATACGCAGTATTTT. Protein sequence: CASSREMTGQDTQYF. The V and J genes are TRBV6-5 and TRBJ2-3, with 7 positions matching TRBD1. Germline-derived CDR1 and CDR2 are MNHEY and SVGAGI. The length of the CDR3 is 15 residues. V lost 5 bases, J lost 5 bases, and 10 bases stayed unmatched.